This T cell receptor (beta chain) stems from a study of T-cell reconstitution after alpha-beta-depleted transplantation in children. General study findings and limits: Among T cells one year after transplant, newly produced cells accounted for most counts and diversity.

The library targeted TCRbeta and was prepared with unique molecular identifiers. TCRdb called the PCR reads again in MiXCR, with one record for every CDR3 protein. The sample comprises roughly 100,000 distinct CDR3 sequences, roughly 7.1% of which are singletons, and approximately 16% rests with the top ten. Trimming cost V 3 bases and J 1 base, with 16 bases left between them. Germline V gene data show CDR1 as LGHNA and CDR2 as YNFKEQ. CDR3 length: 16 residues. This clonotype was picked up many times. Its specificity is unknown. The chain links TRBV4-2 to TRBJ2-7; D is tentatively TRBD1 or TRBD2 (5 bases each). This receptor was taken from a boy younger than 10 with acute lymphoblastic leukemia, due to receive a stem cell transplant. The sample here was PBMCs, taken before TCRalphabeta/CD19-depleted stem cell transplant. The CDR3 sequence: CASSQSGTALSYEQYF. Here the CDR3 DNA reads TGTGCCAGCAGCCAGTCTGGGACGGCGCTATCCTACGAGCAGTACTTC.